The 8 T cell receptor beta chains below were found in one sample sequenced in a study of blood T cell repertoires in COVID-19. Repertoires were generated with immunoSEQ multiplex PCR, while TCRdb's copy carries only in-frame clones and drops some. The table lists a few hundred thousand clones, 90% of them singletons. Sequencing used peripheral blood. These receptor sequences come from a woman in her sixties with COVID-19, enrolled during active disease.

This sequence joins TRBV6-5 and TRBJ1-5; possible D gene TRBD1, 6 bases. There are 13 residues in the CDR3. Germline-derived CDR1 and CDR2 are MNHEY and SVGAGI. Trimming shortened V by 6 bases and J by 4 bases, and 10 bases separated the two germline ends. The CDR3 here is CASSGQQNQPQHF. CDR3 DNA sequence: TGTGCCAGCAGCGGACAGCAAAATCAGCCCCAGCATTTT.

Note on this clone: One end of the junction does not line up with germline, which may come from a read error. The V call is TRBV12-5, the J call TRBJ2-5; 8 bases align to TRBD1. The CDR3 has 14 amino acids. Germline CDR1 and CDR2: LGHNT and FRNRAP. CDR3 region: CASGLGQVQETQYF. As DNA, the CDR3 is TGTGCTAGTGGCTTGGGACAGGTTCAAGAGACCCAGTACTTC.

The chain combines TRBV7-2 with TRBJ1-3; D is unresolved. The germline V gene has CDR1 SGHTA and CDR2 FQGNSA. V was clipped by 5 bases and J by 0 bases, with 11 bases between them. The CDR3 is 15 amino acids. The CDR3 here is CASSEGPYSGNTIYF. The CDR3 DNA reads as TGTGCCAGCAGCGAGGGCCCATACTCTGGAAACACCATATATTTT. The full variable domain, completed using reference TRBV7-2 and TRBJ1-3, is GAGVSQSPSNKVTEKGKDVELRCDPISGHTALYWYRQSLGQGLEFLIYFQGNSAPDKSGLPSDRFSAERTGGSVSTLTIQRTQQEDSAVYLCASSEGPYSGNTIYFGEGSWLTVV.

The chain employs TRBV5-4 and TRBJ2-2, with TRBD2 matching 7 bases. The germline CDR1 and CDR2 sequences are SGHNT and YYREEE (reference sequence). Unmatched junction bases numbered 9, after V lost 1 base and J lost 3 bases. The CDR3 runs to 17 residues. CDR3 bases: TGTGCCAGCAGCTTGTCTAGCGGTCCTTGGGACACCGGGGAGCTGTTTTTT. It codes for CASSLSSGPWDTGELFF. Using reference TRBV5-4 and TRBJ2-2 for the parts outside the CDR3, the full variable domain is ETGVTQSPTHLIKTRGQQVTLRCSSQSGHNTVSWYQQALGQGPQFIFQYYREEENGRGNFPPRFSGLQFPNYSSELNVNALELDDSALYLCASSLSSGPWDTGELFFGEGSRLTVL.

The V call is TRBV5-5, the J call TRBJ1-2; the D is unclear. Trimming cost V 3 bases and J 9 bases, with 15 bases left between them. The germline CDR1 and CDR2 sequences are SGHKS and YYEKEE (reference sequence). CDR3 length: 13 amino acids. For the CDR3, the DNA is TGTGCCAGCAGCTCCACTTTCCAGGCGAGCTACACCTTC. Protein: CASSSTFQASYTF.

The gene calls are TRBV7-2 and TRBJ2-1; D might be TRBD1 (5 bases). The V end lost 5 bases, the J end lost 8 bases, and 13 bases lay between the germline ends. Germline-derived CDR1 and CDR2 are SGHTA and FQGNSA. The CDR3 is 13 residues long. The CDR3: CASSTRVSDEQFF. The CDR3 DNA reads TGTGCCAGCAGCACCAGGGTTAGTGATGAGCAGTTCTTC.

CDR3 in DNA: TGTGCCAGCAGCAGGGGCGGAGAGACCCAGTACTTC. Amino acids: CASSRGGETQYF. This chain links TRBV6-2 or TRBV6-3 with TRBJ2-5; a weak D match, TRBD1 (6 bases). Germline values: CDR1 MNHEY, CDR2 SVGEGT. The CDR3 loop spans 12 amino acids. V lost 6 bases and J 4 bases, leaving 9 bases between the germline ends.

This chain joins TRBV7-9 and TRBJ2-3; the match to TRBD2 covers 12 bases. The CDR3 totals 15 residues. Germline values: CDR1 SEHNR, CDR2 FQNEAQ (reference sequence). Trimming removed 3 bases from V and 4 bases from J; junction bases left unmatched: 2. The CDR3 is CASSFGLAGPDTQYF. The CDR3 nucleotides read TGTGCCAGCAGCTTCGGACTAGCGGGGCCAGATACGCAGTATTTT.